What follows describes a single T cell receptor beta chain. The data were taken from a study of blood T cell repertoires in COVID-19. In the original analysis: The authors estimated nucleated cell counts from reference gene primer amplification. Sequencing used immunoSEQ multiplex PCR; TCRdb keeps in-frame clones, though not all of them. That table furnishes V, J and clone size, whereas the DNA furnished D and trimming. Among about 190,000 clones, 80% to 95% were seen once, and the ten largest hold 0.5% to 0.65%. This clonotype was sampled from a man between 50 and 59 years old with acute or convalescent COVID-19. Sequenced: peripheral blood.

Written as DNA, the CDR3 is TGCGCCAGCAGTTGCAGGGGCCAGGGAAATTCACCCCTCCACTTT. Its protein product is CASSCRGQGNSPLHF. The chain couples TRBV23-1 to TRBJ1-6, with a weak D call TRBD1 (6 bases). TRBV23-1 counts as an open reading frame of uncertain function. Trimming cost V 5 bases and J 7 bases, with 15 bases left between them. This CDR3 spans 15 amino acids.